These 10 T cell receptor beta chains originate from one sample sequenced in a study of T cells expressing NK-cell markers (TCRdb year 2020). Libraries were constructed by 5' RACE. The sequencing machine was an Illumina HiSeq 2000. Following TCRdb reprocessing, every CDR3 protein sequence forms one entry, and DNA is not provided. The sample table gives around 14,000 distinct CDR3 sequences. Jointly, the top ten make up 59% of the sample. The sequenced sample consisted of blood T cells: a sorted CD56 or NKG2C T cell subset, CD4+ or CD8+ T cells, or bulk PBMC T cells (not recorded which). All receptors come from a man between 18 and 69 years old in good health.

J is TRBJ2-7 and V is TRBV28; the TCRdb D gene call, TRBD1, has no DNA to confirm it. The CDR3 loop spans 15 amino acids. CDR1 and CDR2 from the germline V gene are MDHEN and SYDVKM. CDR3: CASSFSQGFPYEQYF.

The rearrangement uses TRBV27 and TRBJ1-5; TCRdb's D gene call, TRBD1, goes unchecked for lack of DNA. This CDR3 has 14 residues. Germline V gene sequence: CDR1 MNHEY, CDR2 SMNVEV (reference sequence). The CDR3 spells CASKPGQGVGPQHF.

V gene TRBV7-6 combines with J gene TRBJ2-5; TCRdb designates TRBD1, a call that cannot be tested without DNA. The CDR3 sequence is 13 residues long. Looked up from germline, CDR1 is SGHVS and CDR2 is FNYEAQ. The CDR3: CASSSTPGETQYF.

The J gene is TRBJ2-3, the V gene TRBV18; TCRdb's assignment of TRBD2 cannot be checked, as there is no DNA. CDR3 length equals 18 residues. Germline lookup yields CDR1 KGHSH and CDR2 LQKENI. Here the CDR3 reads CASSLRGLAGTSTDTQYF.

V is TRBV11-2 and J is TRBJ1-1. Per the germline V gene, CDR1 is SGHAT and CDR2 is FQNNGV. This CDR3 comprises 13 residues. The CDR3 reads CASSLTAEGQAFF.

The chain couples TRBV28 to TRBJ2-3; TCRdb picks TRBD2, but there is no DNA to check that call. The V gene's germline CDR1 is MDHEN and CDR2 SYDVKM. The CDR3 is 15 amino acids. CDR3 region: CASSLASGATDTQYF. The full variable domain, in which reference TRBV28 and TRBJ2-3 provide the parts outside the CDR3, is DVKVTQSSRYLVKRTGEKVFLECVQDMDHENMFWYRQDPGLGLRLIYFSYDVKMKEKGDIPEGYSVSREKKERFSLILESASTNQTSMYLCASSLASGATDTQYFGPGTRLTVL.

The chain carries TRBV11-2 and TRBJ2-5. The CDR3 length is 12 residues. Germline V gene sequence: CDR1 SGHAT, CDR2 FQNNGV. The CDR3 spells CASSLELGTQYF.

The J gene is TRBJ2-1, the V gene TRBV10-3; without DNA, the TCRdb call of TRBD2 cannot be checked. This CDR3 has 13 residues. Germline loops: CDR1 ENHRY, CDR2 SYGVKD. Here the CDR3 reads CAISDRSGDEQFF.

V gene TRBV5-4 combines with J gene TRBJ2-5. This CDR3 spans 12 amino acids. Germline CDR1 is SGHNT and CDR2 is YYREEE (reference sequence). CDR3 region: CASSLLRETQYF. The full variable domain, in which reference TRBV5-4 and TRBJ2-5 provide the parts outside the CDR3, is ETGVTQSPTHLIKTRGQQVTLRCSSQSGHNTVSWYQQALGQGPQFIFQYYREEENGRGNFPPRFSGLQFPNYSSELNVNALELDDSALYLCASSLLRETQYFGPGTRLLVL.

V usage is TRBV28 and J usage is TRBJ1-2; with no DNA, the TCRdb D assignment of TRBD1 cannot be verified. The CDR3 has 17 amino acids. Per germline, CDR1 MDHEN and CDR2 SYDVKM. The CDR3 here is CASRKPGQGPSNYGYTF.